This entry lists 10 T cell receptor beta chains sequenced from one sample in a study of blood T cell repertoires in COVID-19. Here immunoSEQ multiplex PCR was the method, and the copy in TCRdb shows in-frame clones only, minus some. The repertoire holds some 300,000 clones, over 75% seen once, with just under 1% in the top ten. The sequenced sample consisted of PBMCs or T cells enriched from blood (not recorded which). The source of these receptors is a woman aged 25 to 45 who had recovered from COVID-19.

The rearrangement joins TRBV5-1 to TRBJ1-1, with D perhaps matching TRBD1 (5 bases). Trimming took off 4 bases at V and 1 base at J, with 14 bases between the two ends. The CDR3 has 15 amino acids. Germline loops: CDR1 SGHRS, CDR2 YFSETQ. CDR3 amino acids: CASSAGDRENTEAFF. In nucleotides, the CDR3 is TGCGCCAGCAGCGCGGGGGACCGAGAGAACACTGAAGCTTTCTTT.

This clone showed up just once. The rearrangement links TRBV30 to TRBJ1-2; maybe TRBD1 (5 bases). This CDR3 is built from 15 residues. Germline V lookup: CDR1 GTSNPN, CDR2 SVGIG (reference sequence). The V end was cut by 0 bases, the J end by 4 bases, with 15 bases between. The CDR3 here is CAWSVRLGAFYGYTF. CDR3 DNA sequence: TGTGCCTGGAGTGTAAGGTTAGGGGCCTTCTATGGCTACACCTTC.

The V gene is TRBV25-1, the J gene TRBJ1-1, with 7 bases fitting TRBD1. Trimming cost V 0 bases and J 8 bases; bases outside gene matches: 6. Germline CDR1 is MGHDK and CDR2 is SYGVNS. The CDR3 totals 14 residues. The CDR3 nucleotides read TGTGCCAGCAGTGAATACGGGACAGCAGCGGAAGCTTTCTTT. Protein sequence: CASSEYGTAAEAFF.

This chain uses TRBV18 with TRBJ1-1; 10 nucleotides align to TRBD1. Unmatched junction bases numbered 9, after V lost 1 base and J lost 4 bases. CDR1 and CDR2 from the germline V gene are KGHSH and LQKENI. CDR3 length equals 17 residues. CDR3 nucleotides: TGTGCCAGCTCACCACTCCCGACAGGGGGCTCCAGCACTGAAGCTTTCTTT. Translating gives CASSPLPTGGSSTEAFF.

This sequence joins TRBV5-1 and TRBJ2-2, with TRBD1 identical over 7 bases. The CDR3 has 16 residues. CDR1 SGHRS and CDR2 YFSETQ come from the germline V gene. V gave up 4 bases and J gave up 7 bases; unmatched junction bases: 13. The CDR3 nucleotides are TGCGCCAGCAGCCCCCTTAACGGACAGGCGAACGGGGAGCTGTTTTTT. The encoded protein is CASSPLNGQANGELFF.

V gene TRBV28 combines with J gene TRBJ1-4, with TRBD1 matching 7 bases. The CDR3 extends over 15 amino acids. Germline values: CDR1 MDHEN, CDR2 SYDVKM. V lost 6 bases to trimming and J lost 6 bases; unmatched junction nucleotides: 10. This CDR3 is CASSKGGAGDEKLFF. The CDR3 region has the DNA TGTGCCAGCAGCAAAGGGGGCGCAGGGGATGAAAAACTGTTTTTT.

The chain uses TRBV28 and TRBJ1-5, with 8 nucleotides matching TRBD1. This CDR3 region has 15 residues. J was trimmed by 6 bases and V by 2 bases; bases with no gene match: 6. Looked up from germline, CDR1 is MDHEN and CDR2 is SYDVKM. The CDR3 protein is CASSLVSGGLQPQHF. DNA of the CDR3: TGTGCCAGCAGTTTAGTGTCAGGGGGCCTTCAGCCCCAGCATTTT.

V gene TRBV3-1 (or the pseudogene TRBV3-2) combines with J gene TRBJ2-7; D is possibly TRBD2 (6 bases). The V and J ends lost 4 bases and 2 bases respectively, with 21 bases between them. The CDR3 loop spans 17 amino acids. The germline gives CDR1 LGHDT, CDR2 YNNKEL (reference sequence). In nucleotides, the CDR3 is TGTGCCAGCAGCCGGGGACTCCCAATACTGAGTACCTACGAGCAGTACTTC. Translating gives CASSRGLPILSTYEQYF.

The chain carries TRBV7-9 and TRBJ1-4; D gene ambiguous. With 5 bases removed from V and 6 bases from J, the gap between germline ends came to 13 bases. The CDR3 is 14 residues long. The V gene's germline CDR1 is SEHNR and CDR2 FQNEAQ (reference sequence). Here the CDR3 reads CASSPPRTDEKLFF. The CDR3 DNA reads as TGTGCCAGCAGCCCCCCCCGAACAGATGAAAAACTGTTTTTT.

The chain has TRBV27 and TRBJ2-7, with TRBD2 identical over 8 bases. CDR1 is MNHEY and CDR2 is SMNVEV in the germline V gene (reference sequence). The CDR3 is 15 amino acids. The trim removed 5 bases at V and 0 bases at J, leaving 6 bases unmatched. The CDR3 region has the DNA TGTGCCAGCAGTCGCCGGGGGGGCAGCTCCTACGAGCAGTACTTC. It is translated as CASSRRGGSSYEQYF.